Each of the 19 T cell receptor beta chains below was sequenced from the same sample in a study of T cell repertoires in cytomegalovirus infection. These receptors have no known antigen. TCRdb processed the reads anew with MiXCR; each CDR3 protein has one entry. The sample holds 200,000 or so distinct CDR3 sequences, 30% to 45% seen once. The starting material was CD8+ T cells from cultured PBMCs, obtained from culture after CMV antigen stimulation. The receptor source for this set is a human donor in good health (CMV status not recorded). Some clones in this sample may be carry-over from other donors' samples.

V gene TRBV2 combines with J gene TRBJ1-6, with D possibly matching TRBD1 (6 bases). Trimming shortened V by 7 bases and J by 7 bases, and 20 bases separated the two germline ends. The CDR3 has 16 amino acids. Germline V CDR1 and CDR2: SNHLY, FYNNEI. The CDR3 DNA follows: TGTGCCAGCACCAGGGTAGGGGGTGGAGAAAATTCACCCCTCCACTTT. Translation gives CASTRVGGGENSPLHF.

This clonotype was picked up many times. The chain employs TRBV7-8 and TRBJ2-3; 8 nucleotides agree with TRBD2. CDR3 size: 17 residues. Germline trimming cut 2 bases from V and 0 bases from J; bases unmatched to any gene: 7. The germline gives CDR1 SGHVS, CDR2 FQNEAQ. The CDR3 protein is CASSLPREVDSTDTQYF. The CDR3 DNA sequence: TGTGCCAGCAGCTTACCGCGGGAGGTCGATAGCACAGATACGCAGTATTTT.

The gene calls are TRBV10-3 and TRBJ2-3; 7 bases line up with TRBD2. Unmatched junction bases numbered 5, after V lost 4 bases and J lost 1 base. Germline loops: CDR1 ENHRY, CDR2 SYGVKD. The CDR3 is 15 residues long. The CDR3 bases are TGTGCCATCAGTGGAGGGAGGGCCGGCACAGATACGCAGTATTTT. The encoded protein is CAISGGRAGTDTQYF.

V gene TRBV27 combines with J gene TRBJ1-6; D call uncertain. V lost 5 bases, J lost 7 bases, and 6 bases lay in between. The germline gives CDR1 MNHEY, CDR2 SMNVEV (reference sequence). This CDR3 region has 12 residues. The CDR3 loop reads CASSPPNSPLHF. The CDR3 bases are TGTGCCAGCAGTCCCCCCAATTCACCCCTCCACTTT.

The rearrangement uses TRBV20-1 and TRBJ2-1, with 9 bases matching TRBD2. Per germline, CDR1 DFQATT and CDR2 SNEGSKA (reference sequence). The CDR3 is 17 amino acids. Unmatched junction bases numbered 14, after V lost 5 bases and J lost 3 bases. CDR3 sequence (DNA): TGCAGTGCTCCTAGCGGGACAAGTTTTTTTGACTACAATGAGCAGTTCTTC. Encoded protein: CSAPSGTSFFDYNEQFF.

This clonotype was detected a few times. CDR3 protein: CASSLVFGDTQYF. The DNA for the CDR3 is TGTGCCAGCAGCTTAGTCTTCGGGGATACGCAGTATTTT. This chain uses TRBV11-3 with TRBJ2-3; D gene ambiguous. Trimming shortened V by 1 base and J by 6 bases, and 8 bases separated the two germline ends. The CDR3 is made up of 13 amino acids. From germline, CDR1 is SGHNT and CDR2 YENEEA. Full variable domain (rest looked up from reference TRBV11-3 and TRBJ2-3): EAGVVQSPRYKIIEKKQPVAFWCNPISGHNTLYWYLQNLGQGPELLIRYENEEAVDDSQLPKDRFSAERLKGVDSTLKIQPAELGDSAVYLCASSLVFGDTQYFGPGTRLTVL.

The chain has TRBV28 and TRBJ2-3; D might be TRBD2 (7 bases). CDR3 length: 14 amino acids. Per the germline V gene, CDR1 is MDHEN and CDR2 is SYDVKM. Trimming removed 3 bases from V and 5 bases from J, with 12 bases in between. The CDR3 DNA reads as TGTGCCAGCAGTTTGAGGGGGGGCAGAGATACGCAGTATTTT. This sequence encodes CASSLRGGRDTQYF.

CDR3 nucleotide sequence: TGTGCCAGCAGCTTAGACTACTACGAGCAGTACTTC. Residues: CASSLDYYEQYF. The chain combines TRBV7-9 with TRBJ2-7; no reliable D call. V lost 1 base to trimming and J lost 3 bases, with 4 bases between them. Per germline, CDR1 SEHNR and CDR2 FQNEAQ (reference sequence). The CDR3 is made up of 12 amino acids.

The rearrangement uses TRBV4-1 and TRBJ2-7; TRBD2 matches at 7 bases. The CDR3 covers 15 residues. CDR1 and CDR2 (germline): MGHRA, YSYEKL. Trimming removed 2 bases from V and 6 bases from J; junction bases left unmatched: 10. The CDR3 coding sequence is TGCGCCAGCAGCCAACATTCGGGGGGTGGTCGCGAGCAGTACTTC. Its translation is CASSQHSGGGREQYF.

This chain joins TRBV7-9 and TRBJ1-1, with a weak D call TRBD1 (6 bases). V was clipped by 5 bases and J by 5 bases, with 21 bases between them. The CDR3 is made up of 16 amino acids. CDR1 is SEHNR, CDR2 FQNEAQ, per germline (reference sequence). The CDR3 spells CASSLGGGGGWTEAFF. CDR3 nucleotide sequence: TGTGCCAGCAGCCTAGGGGGGGGGGGGGGGTGGACTGAAGCTTTCTTT.

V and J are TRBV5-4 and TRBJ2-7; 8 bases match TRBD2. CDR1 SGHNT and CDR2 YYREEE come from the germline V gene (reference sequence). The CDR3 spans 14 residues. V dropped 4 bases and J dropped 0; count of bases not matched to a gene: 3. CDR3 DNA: TGTGCCAGCAGCGTAGCGGGATCCTCCTACGAGCAGTACTTC. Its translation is CASSVAGSSYEQYF. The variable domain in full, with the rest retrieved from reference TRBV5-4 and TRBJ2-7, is ETGVTQSPTHLIKTRGQQVTLRCSSQSGHNTVSWYQQALGQGPQFIFQYYREEENGRGNFPPRFSGLQFPNYSSELNVNALELDDSALYLCASSVAGSSYEQYFGPGTRLTVT.

DNA for the CDR3: TGTGCCAGCAGTTACTACCAGAACACTGAAGCTTTCTTT. Translated, it gives CASSYYQNTEAFF. This chain uses TRBV6-6 with TRBJ1-1; D not certain. The V end lost 1 base, the J end lost 1 base, and 4 bases lay between the germline ends. Germline V gene data show CDR1 as MNHNY and CDR2 as SVGAGI (reference sequence). The CDR3 totals 13 residues.

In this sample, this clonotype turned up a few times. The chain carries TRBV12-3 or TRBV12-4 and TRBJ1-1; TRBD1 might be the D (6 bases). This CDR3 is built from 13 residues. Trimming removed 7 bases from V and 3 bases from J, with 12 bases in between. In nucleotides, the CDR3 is TGTGCCAGCACGGGGGACACAGACACTGAAGCTTTCTTT. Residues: CASTGDTDTEAFF.

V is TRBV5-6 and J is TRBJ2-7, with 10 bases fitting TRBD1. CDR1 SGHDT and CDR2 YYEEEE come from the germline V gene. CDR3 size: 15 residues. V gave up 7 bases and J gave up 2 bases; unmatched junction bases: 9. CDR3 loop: CASHAAGTGAYEQYF. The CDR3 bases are TGTGCCAGCCACGCAGCCGGGACAGGGGCCTACGAGCAGTACTTC.

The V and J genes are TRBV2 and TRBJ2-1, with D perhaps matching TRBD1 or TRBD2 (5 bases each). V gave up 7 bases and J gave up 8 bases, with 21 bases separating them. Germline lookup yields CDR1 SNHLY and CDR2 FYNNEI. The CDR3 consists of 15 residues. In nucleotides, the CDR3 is TGTGCCAGCACCGAAACCGGGACCCTTTTCGATGAGCAGTTCTTC. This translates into CASTETGTLFDEQFF.

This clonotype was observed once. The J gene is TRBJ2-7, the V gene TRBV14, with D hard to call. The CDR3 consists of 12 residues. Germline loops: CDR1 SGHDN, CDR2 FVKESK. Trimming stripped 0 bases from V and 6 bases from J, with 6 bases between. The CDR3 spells CASSQELREQYF. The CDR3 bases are TGTGCCAGCAGCCAAGAACTGCGCGAGCAGTACTTC.

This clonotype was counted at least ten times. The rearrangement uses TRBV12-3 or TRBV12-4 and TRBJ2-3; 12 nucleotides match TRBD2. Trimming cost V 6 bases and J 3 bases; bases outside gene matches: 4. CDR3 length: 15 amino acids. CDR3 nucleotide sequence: TGTGCCAGCAGCCGGCTAGCGGGAGGGACAGATACGCAGTATTTT. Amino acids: CASSRLAGGTDTQYF.

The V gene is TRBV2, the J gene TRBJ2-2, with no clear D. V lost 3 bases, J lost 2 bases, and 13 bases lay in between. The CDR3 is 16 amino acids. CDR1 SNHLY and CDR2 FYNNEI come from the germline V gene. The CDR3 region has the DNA TGTGCCAGCAGTGAGGTAGAATTTAGAAACACCGGGGAGCTGTTTTTT. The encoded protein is CASSEVEFRNTGELFF. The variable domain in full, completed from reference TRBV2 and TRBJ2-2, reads EPEVTQTPSHQVTQMGQEVILRCVPISNHLYFYWYRQILGQKVEFLVSFYNNEISEKSEIFDDQFSVERPDGSNFTLKIRSTKLEDSAMYFCASSEVEFRNTGELFFGEGSRLTVL.

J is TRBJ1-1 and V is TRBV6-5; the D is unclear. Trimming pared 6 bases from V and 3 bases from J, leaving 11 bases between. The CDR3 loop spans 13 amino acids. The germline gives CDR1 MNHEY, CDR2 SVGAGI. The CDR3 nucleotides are TGTGCCAGCAGGCCCGGGCCCGACACTGAAGCTTTCTTT. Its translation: CASRPGPDTEAFF.